This T cell receptor (beta chain) was sequenced for a study of T-cell reconstitution after alpha-beta-depleted transplantation in children. The V gene end was trimmed by 4 bases and the J gene end by 5 bases; junction bases not matched to a gene: 5. This CDR3 comprises 15 residues. The V gene's germline CDR1 is LGHNA and CDR2 YSLEER. Unique molecular identifiers were incorporated during preparation of the TCRbeta library. Each CDR3 protein gets one entry after TCRdb re-called the PCR reads with MiXCR. The sample carries about 230,000 distinct CDR3 sequences, approximately 9% recorded once. This clonotype was observed a handful of times.

The receptor was derived from a human donor who donated a stem cell graft to a child with acute lymphoblastic leukemia. The sample consisted of PBMCs from the stem cell graft donor, taken from the stem cell graft. The chain couples TRBV4-3 to TRBJ1-6; 7 positions match TRBD1. For the CDR3, the DNA is TGCGCCAGCAGCCGTCTGCAGGGGGATAATTCACCCCTCCACTTT. Residues: CASSRLQGDNSPLHF.